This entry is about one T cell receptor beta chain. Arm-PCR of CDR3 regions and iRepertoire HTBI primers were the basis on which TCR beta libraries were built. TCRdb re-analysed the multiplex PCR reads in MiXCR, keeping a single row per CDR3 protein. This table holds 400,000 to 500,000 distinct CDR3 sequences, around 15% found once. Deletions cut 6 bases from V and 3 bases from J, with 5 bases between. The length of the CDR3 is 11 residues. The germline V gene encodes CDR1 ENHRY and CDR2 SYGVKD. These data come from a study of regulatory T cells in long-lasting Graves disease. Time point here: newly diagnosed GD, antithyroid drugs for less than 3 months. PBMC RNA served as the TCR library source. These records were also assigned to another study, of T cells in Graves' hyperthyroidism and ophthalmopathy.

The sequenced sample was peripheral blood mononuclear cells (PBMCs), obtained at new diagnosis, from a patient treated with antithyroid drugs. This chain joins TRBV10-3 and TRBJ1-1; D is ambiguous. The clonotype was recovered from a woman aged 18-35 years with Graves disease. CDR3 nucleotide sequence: TGTGCCATCAGGGAAGACACTGAAGCTTTCTTT. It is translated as CAIREDTEAFF.